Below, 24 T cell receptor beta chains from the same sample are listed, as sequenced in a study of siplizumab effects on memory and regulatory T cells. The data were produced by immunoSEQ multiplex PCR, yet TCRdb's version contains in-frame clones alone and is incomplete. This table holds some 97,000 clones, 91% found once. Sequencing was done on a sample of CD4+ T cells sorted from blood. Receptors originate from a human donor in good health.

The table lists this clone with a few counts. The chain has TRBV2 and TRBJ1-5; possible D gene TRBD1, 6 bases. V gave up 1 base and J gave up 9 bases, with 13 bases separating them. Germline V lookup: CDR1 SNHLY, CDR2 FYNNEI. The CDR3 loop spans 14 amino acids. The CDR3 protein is CASSEGTARVPQHF. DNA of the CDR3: TGTGCCAGCAGTGAAGGGACAGCTCGTGTGCCCCAGCATTTT.

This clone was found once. CDR3 sequence: CASSSLQGSSGNTIYF. The CDR3, as DNA: TGTGCCAGCAGCTCTCTACAGGGTTCCTCTGGAAACACCATATATTTT. The chain uses TRBV5-4 and TRBJ1-3, with D possibly TRBD1 on 6 matching bases. The CDR3 is 16 amino acids. Germline loops: CDR1 SGHNT, CDR2 YYREEE (reference sequence). V dropped 3 bases and J dropped 0 bases, with 13 bases sitting between them.

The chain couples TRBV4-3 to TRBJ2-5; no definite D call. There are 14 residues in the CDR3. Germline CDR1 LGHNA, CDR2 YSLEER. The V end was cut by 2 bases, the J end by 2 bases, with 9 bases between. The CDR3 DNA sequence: TGCGCCAGCAGCCAAACAGAGCAACAAGAGACCCAGTACTTC. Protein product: CASSQTEQQETQYF.

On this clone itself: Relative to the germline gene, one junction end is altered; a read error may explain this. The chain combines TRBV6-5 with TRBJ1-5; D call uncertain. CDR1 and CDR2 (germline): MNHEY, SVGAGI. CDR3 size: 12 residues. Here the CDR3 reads CASRYFGQPQHF. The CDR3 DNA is TGTGCCAGCCGTTACTTCGGTCAGCCCCAGCATTTT.

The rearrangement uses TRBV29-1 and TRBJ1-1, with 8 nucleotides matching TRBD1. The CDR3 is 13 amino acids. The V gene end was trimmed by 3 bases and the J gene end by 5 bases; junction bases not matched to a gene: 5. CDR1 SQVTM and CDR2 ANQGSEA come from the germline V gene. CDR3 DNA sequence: TGCAGCGTTGAGGACAGGGTGTGGACTGAAGCTTTCTTT. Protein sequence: CSVEDRVWTEAFF. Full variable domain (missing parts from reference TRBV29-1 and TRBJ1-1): SAVISQKPSRDICQRGTSLTIQCQVDSQVTMMFWYRQQPGQSLTLIATANQGSEATYESGFVIDKFPISRPNLTFSTLTVSNMSPEDSSIYLCSVEDRVWTEAFFGQGTRLTVV.

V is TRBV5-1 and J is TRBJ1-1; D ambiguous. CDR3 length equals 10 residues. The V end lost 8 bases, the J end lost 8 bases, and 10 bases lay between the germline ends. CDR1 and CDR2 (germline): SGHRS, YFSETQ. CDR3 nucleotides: TGCGCCAGTCTCCGCCGAGAAGCTTTCTTT. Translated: CASLRREAFF.

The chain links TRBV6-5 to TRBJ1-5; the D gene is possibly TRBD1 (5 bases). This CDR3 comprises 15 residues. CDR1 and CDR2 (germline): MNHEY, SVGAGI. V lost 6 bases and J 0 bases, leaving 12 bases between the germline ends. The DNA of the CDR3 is TGTGCCAGCAGCTCCCGGGGGAATAGCAATCAGCCCCAGCATTTT. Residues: CASSSRGNSNQPQHF.

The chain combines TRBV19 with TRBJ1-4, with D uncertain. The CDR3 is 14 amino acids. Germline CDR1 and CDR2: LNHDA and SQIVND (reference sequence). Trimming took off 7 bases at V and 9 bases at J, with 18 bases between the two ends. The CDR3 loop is CASIGNEVGQKLFF. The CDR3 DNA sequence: TGTGCCAGTATTGGCAACGAGGTTGGGCAAAAACTGTTTTTT. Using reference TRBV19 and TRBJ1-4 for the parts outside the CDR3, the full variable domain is DGGITQSPKYLFRKEGQNVTLSCEQNLNHDAMYWYRQDPGQGLRLIYYSQIVNDFQKGDIAEGYSVSREKKESFPLTVTSAQKNPTAFYLCASIGNEVGQKLFFGSGTQLSVL.

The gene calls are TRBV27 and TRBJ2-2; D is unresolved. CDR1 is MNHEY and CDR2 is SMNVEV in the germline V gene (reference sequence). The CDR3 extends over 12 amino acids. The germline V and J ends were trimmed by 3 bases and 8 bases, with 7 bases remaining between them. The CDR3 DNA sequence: TGTGCCAGCAGTTTCCCCCGGGGGGAGCTGTTTTTT. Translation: CASSFPRGELFF.

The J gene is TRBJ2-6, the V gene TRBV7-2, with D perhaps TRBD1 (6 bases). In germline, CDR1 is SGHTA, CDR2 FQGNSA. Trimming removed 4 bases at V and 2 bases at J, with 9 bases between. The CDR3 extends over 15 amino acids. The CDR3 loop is CASSSQGPGANVLTF. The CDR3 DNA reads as TGTGCCAGCAGCTCTCAGGGGCCTGGGGCCAACGTCCTGACTTTC.

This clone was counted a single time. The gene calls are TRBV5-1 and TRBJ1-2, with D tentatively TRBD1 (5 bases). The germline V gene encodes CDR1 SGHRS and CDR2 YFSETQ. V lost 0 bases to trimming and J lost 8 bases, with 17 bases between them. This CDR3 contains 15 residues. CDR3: CASSLGQGVWEGYTF. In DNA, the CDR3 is TGCGCCAGCAGCTTGGGGCAAGGGGTATGGGAAGGCTACACCTTC.

The CDR3 DNA is TGCGCCAGCAGTGAGACGGGCTACGAGCAGTACTTC. Translated: CASSETGYEQYF. V gene TRBV5-1 combines with J gene TRBJ2-7; D is ambiguous. V was shortened by 5 bases and J by 3 bases, with 9 bases between the two germline ends. The germline CDR1 and CDR2 sequences are SGHRS and YFSETQ. The CDR3 has 12 amino acids.

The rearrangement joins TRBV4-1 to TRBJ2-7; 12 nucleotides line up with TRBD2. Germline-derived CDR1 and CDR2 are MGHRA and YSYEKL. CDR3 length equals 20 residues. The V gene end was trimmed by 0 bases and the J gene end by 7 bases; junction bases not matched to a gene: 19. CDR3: CASSQESLGLAGTQAREQYF. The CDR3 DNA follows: TGCGCCAGCAGCCAAGAAAGTCTCGGACTAGCGGGGACTCAGGCTAGGGAGCAGTACTTC.

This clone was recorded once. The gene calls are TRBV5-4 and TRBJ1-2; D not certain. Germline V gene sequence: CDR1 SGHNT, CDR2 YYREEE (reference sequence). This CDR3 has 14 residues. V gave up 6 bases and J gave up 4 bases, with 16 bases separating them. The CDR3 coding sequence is TGTGCCAGCATCCAAGTTGGGGAGGGCTATGGCTACACCTTC. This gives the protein CASIQVGEGYGYTF.

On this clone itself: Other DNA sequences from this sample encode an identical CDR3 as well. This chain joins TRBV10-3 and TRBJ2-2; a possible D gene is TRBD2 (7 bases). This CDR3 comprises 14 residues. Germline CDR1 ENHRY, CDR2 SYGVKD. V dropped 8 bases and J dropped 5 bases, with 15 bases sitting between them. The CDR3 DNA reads TGTGCCATCGGACAGAGGGGGGGGACCGGGGAGCTGTTTTTT. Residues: CAIGQRGGTGELFF.

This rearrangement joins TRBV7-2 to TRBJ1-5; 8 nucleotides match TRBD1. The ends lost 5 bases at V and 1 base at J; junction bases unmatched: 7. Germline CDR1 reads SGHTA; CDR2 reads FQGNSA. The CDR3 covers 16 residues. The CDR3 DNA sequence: TGTGCCAGCAGCCGGACAGGGCCCGTGAGCAATCAGCCCCAGCATTTT. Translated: CASSRTGPVSNQPQHF.

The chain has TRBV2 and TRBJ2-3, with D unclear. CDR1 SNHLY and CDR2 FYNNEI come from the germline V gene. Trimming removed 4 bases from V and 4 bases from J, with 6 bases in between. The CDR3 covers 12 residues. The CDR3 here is CASSAGADTQYF. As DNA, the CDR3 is TGTGCCAGCAGTGCGGGCGCAGATACGCAGTATTTT.

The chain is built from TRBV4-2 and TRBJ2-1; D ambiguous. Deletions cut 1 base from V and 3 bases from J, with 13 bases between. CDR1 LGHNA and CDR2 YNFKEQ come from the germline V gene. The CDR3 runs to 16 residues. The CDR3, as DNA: TGTGCCAGCAGCCAAGGACGAGCGAACGACTACAATGAGCAGTTCTTC. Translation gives CASSQGRANDYNEQFF.

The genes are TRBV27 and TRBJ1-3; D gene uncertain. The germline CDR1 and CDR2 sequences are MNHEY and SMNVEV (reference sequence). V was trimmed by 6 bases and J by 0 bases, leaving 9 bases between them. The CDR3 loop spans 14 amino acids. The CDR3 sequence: CASRQNGSGNTIYF. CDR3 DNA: TGTGCCAGCAGACAGAATGGCTCTGGAAACACCATATATTTT.

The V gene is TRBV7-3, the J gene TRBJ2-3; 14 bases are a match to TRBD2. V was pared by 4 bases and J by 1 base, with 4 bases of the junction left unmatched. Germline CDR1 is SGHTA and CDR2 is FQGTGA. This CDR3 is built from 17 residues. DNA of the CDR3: TGTGCCAGCAGCTACCGGACTAGCGGGGGGCGCACAGATACGCAGTATTTT. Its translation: CASSYRTSGGRTDTQYF.

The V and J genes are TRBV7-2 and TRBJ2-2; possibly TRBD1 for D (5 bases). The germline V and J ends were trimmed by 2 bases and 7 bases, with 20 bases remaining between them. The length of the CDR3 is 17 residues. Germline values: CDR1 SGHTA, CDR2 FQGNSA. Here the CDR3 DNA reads TGTGCCAGCAGCTTAAGGGGCAGGAGCCCCGTGGACGGGGAGCTGTTTTTT. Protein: CASSLRGRSPVDGELFF.

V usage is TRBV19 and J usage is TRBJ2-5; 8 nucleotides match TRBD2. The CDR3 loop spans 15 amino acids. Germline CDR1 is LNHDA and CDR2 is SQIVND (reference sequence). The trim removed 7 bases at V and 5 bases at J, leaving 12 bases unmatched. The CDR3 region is CASTPGLVFRETQYF. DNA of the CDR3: TGTGCCAGTACCCCGGGACTAGTATTCCGGGAGACCCAGTACTTC.

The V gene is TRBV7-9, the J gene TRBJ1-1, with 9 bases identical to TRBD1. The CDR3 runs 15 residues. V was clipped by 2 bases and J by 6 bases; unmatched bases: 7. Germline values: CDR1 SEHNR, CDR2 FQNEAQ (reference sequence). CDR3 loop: CASSLRTGVFAEAFF. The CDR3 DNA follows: TGTGCCAGCAGCTTACGGACAGGGGTGTTTGCTGAAGCTTTCTTT.

The CDR3 loop is CASSMGGGTGELFF. The DNA of the CDR3 is TGTGCCAGTAGTATGGGCGGGGGGACCGGGGAGCTGTTTTTT. The rearrangement uses TRBV19 and TRBJ2-2, with TRBD2 matching over 8 bases. The junction had 2 bases not matched to a gene; V was cut back by 3 bases and J by 5 bases. The length of the CDR3 is 14 residues. Germline V gives CDR1 LNHDA, CDR2 SQIVND (reference sequence). The variable domain in full, with the rest retrieved from reference TRBV19 and TRBJ2-2, is DGGITQSPKYLFRKEGQNVTLSCEQNLNHDAMYWYRQDPGQGLRLIYYSQIVNDFQKGDIAEGYSVSREKKESFPLTVTSAQKNPTAFYLCASSMGGGTGELFFGEGSRLTVL.